The 14 T cell receptor beta chains listed next were all sequenced from one sample in a study of shared clonotypes between healthy human individuals. CD8 cells regarded as naive lacked CD45RO, were positively chosen for CCR7, and omitted terminally differentiated effector memory CD45RA+ cells. The protocol was immunoSEQ multiplex PCR, while the TCRdb copy is restricted to in-frame clones and leaves out a portion. The data hold about 2.2 million clones, with 80% to 95% observed a single time. Sequencing input: naive CD8+ T cells from PBMCs. The origin of the receptors is a man between 18 and 29 years old in good health. Some clones in this sample may be carry-over from other donors' samples.

V and J are TRBV5-1 and TRBJ2-7; D is unclear. This CDR3 is 16 amino acids long. The germline V gene has CDR1 SGHRS and CDR2 YFSETQ. V was cut by 4 bases and J by 3 bases, with 20 bases left in between. In DNA, the CDR3 is TGCGCCAGCAGCCTGGCCCCCAGCGAGACACTCTACGAGCAGTACTTC. Translating it yields CASSLAPSETLYEQYF.

This clone was detected only once. The chain combines TRBV7-9 with TRBJ2-2; possibly TRBD1 for D (6 bases). CDR3 size: 12 residues. Per the germline V gene, CDR1 is SEHNR and CDR2 is FQNEAQ (reference sequence). V lost 5 bases to trimming and J lost 6 bases, with 7 bases between them. DNA of the CDR3: TGTGCCAGCAGCGCAGGGGCCGGGGAGCTGTTTTTT. Translation gives CASSAGAGELFF.

Comment on this clone: This sample includes further DNA sequences coding for the same CDR3. In DNA form, the CDR3 reads TGTGCCAGCAGCTTAACGGGAGGGCCGTCAGATACGCAGTATTTT. Protein: CASSLTGGPSDTQYF. This rearrangement joins TRBV7-3 to TRBJ2-3; 7 positions match TRBD2. The CDR3 length is 15 residues. CDR1 is SGHTA and CDR2 is FQGTGA in the germline V gene. V shed 0 bases and J 4 bases; nucleotides not matched to a gene: 4.

V gene TRBV5-6 combines with J gene TRBJ2-7; 13 positions agree with TRBD2. This CDR3 is 18 amino acids long. The V gene end was trimmed by 4 bases and the J gene end by 0 bases; junction bases not matched to a gene: 10. The V gene's germline CDR1 is SGHDT and CDR2 YYEEEE. The CDR3: CASSGWTSGSLGSYEQYF. CDR3 in DNA: TGTGCCAGCAGCGGATGGACTAGCGGGAGTCTGGGCTCCTACGAGCAGTACTTC.

This rearrangement joins TRBV29-1 to TRBJ2-3, with D perhaps matching TRBD1 (5 bases). CDR3 length: 15 residues. CDR1 SQVTM and CDR2 ANQGSEA come from the germline V gene. V was clipped by 5 bases and J by 0 bases, with 15 bases between them. The DNA of the CDR3 is TGCAGCGTTACCCGGACACGATATAGCACAGATACGCAGTATTTT. The encoded protein is CSVTRTRYSTDTQYF.

The J gene is TRBJ2-3, the V gene TRBV6-5; 8 bases are shared with TRBD2. The germline V gene encodes CDR1 MNHEY and CDR2 SVGAGI. This CDR3 contains 16 residues. V dropped 2 bases and J dropped 5; count of bases not matched to a gene: 9. The CDR3 DNA is TGTGCCAGCAGTTACGCGAGCGGGAGTAGTGGAGATACGCAGTATTTT. This translates into CASSYASGSSGDTQYF.

The chain recombines TRBV7-2 with TRBJ2-7; D unclear. V shed 5 bases and J shed 0 bases, with 5 bases lying between them. Germline-derived CDR1 and CDR2 are SGHTA and FQGNSA. This CDR3 spans 12 amino acids. CDR3 residues: CASSPGSYEQYF. Written as DNA, the CDR3 is TGTGCCAGCAGCCCCGGCTCCTACGAGCAGTACTTC.

V and J are TRBV19 and TRBJ1-2; D is unresolved. In germline, CDR1 is LNHDA, CDR2 SQIVND (reference sequence). V was clipped by 5 bases and J by 8 bases, with 18 bases between them. The CDR3 consists of 14 residues. The CDR3 DNA sequence: TGTGCCAGTAGTGTTCCCAGGATGTACGGCGGCTACACCTTC. Its translation: CASSVPRMYGGYTF.

This clone was recorded only once. The genes are TRBV19 and TRBJ2-3, with 12 bases lining up with TRBD2. The CDR3 spans 18 residues. The V gene's germline CDR1 is LNHDA and CDR2 SQIVND (reference sequence). V trimming: 2 bases; J trimming: 4 bases; junction bases outside the gene matches: 10. The chain's CDR3 is CASSITLLAGGPADTQYF. The CDR3 nucleotides are TGTGCCAGTAGTATAACTCTTCTAGCGGGAGGGCCAGCAGATACGCAGTATTTT.

This chain joins TRBV7-9 and TRBJ1-3; 7 bases map to TRBD1. The germline V gene has CDR1 SEHNR and CDR2 FQNEAQ (reference sequence). The V gene end was trimmed by 0 bases and the J gene end by 2 bases; junction bases not matched to a gene: 4. The CDR3 runs 16 residues. The CDR3 sequence is CASSLAETGPGNTIYF. In DNA, the CDR3 is TGTGCCAGCAGCTTAGCCGAGACAGGGCCTGGAAACACCATATATTTT.

The J gene is TRBJ1-1, the V gene TRBV27; possible D gene TRBD1, 6 bases. Per the germline V gene, CDR1 is MNHEY and CDR2 is SMNVEV (reference sequence). V lost 7 bases and J 4 bases, leaving 16 bases between the germline ends. The CDR3 has 14 amino acids. The CDR3 is CASTWGGASTEAFF. In nucleotides, the CDR3 is TGTGCCAGCACCTGGGGGGGCGCCAGCACTGAAGCTTTCTTT.

The gene calls are TRBV5-1 and TRBJ2-3; 9 nucleotides match TRBD2. Germline-derived CDR1 and CDR2 are SGHRS and YFSETQ. Trimming removed 3 bases from V and 5 bases from J; junction bases left unmatched: 13. The CDR3 loop spans 17 amino acids. Here the CDR3 reads CASSSAPIAGVRDTQYF. Written as DNA, the CDR3 is TGCGCCAGCAGCTCGGCCCCCATAGCGGGAGTTCGAGATACGCAGTATTTT.

V is TRBV19 and J is TRBJ2-3, with D unresolved. This CDR3 contains 11 residues. Germline CDR1 reads LNHDA; CDR2 reads SQIVND (reference sequence). V lost 6 bases, J lost 2 bases, and 3 bases lay in between. The CDR3 DNA is TGTGCCAGTAGGTACACAGATACGCAGTATTTT. The encoded protein is CASRYTDTQYF.

As to this clone: The junction departs from germline at one end; a sequencing error may be responsible. This rearrangement joins TRBV14 to TRBJ1-1; perhaps TRBD1 as D (5 bases). CDR3 size: 13 residues. Germline values: CDR1 SGHDN, CDR2 FVKESK. In DNA, the CDR3 is TGTGCCAGCAGCCAATTGATTCGCCAGGGTCTCCTCTTT. Protein: CASSQLIRQGLLF. Together with reference TRBV14 and TRBJ1-1, the CDR3 gives the full variable domain: EAGVTQFPSHSVIEKGQTVTLRCDPISGHDNLYWYRRVMGKEIKFLLHFVKESKQDESGMPNNRFLAERTGGTYSTLKVQPAELEDSGVYFCASSQLIRQGLLFGQGTRLTVV.